Each of the 19 T cell receptor beta chains below was sequenced from the same sample in a study of cytomegalovirus exposure and HLA in healthy donors. It was with 60 Vbeta and 13 Jbeta primers that the PCR ran. TCRdb's copy holds only in-frame clones and misses some; the assay was immunoSEQ multiplex PCR. Among approximately 120,000 clones listed, 81% were seen once. Sequenced material: PBMCs. The origin of the receptors is a young woman in good health and CMV-seronegative.

The chain recombines TRBV2 with TRBJ2-3; 8 bases fit TRBD1. Germline values: CDR1 SNHLY, CDR2 FYNNEI. The V gene end was trimmed by 11 bases and the J gene end by 5 bases; junction bases not matched to a gene: 9. This CDR3 contains 13 residues. In DNA form, the CDR3 reads TGTGCCCTAGGGCAGGGGGCGCGAGATACGCAGTATTTT. Encoded protein: CALGQGARDTQYF.

This chain uses TRBV15 with TRBJ2-5, with 11 bases aligning to TRBD1. Unmatched junction bases numbered 3, after V lost 1 base and J lost 5 bases. The V gene's germline CDR1 is LNHNV and CDR2 YYDKDF (reference sequence). The CDR3 has 15 amino acids. The CDR3 DNA is TGTGCCACCAGCAGAGGGACAGGGGGCTCTGAGACCCAGTACTTC. It specifies CATSRGTGGSETQYF. Using reference TRBV15 and TRBJ2-5 for the parts outside the CDR3, the full variable domain is DAMVIQNPRYQVTQFGKPVTLSCSQTLNHNVMYWYQQKSSQAPKLLFHYYDKDFNNEADTPDNFQSRRPNTSFCFLDIRSPGLGDTAMYLCATSRGTGGSETQYFGPGTRLLVL.

The rearrangement joins TRBV7-3 to TRBJ2-4; 9 bases match TRBD2. J was trimmed by 2 bases and V by 0 bases; bases with no gene match: 11. The CDR3 spans 19 residues. CDR1 and CDR2 (germline): SGHTA, FQGTGA. The CDR3 reads CASSLTIGSGSGTKNIQYF. In nucleotides, the CDR3 is TGTGCCAGCAGCTTAACTATCGGTAGCGGGAGCGGGACCAAAAACATTCAGTACTTC.

This clone was recorded a few times. The V and J genes are TRBV14 and TRBJ2-3; 8 nucleotides agree with TRBD2. The junction had 5 bases not matched to a gene; V was cut back by 0 bases and J by 6 bases. The CDR3 is 15 residues long. Germline V lookup: CDR1 SGHDN, CDR2 FVKESK. CDR3 in DNA: TGTGCCAGCAGCCAAGAACTAGCGGTCACGGATACGCAGTATTTT. As protein: CASSQELAVTDTQYF.

A few counts support this clone. The CDR3 region has the DNA TGTGCCAGCAGTCAGGGTAGAGCTGAAGCTTTCTTT. It yields the protein CASSQGRAEAFF. The chain employs TRBV11-2 and TRBJ1-1, with TRBD1 as a possible D gene (5 bases). Germline lookup yields CDR1 SGHAT and CDR2 FQNNGV. Trimming cost V 6 bases and J 6 bases, with 11 bases left between them. The CDR3 runs to 12 residues.

This sequence joins TRBV7-2 and TRBJ2-1, with TRBD2 matching over 9 bases. The CDR3 runs to 17 residues. Losses at the gene ends were 5 bases for V and 8 bases for J; bases not matched to a gene: 16. The germline gives CDR1 SGHTA, CDR2 FQGNSA. CDR3 in amino acids: CASSPPPTRGGGYEQFF. The CDR3 DNA reads TGTGCCAGCAGCCCACCTCCCACGCGGGGGGGCGGGTATGAGCAGTTCTTC.

This clone came up once. J is TRBJ2-5 and V is TRBV5-1; tentative D call: TRBD2 (6 bases). Trimming took off 2 bases at V and 9 bases at J, with 20 bases between the two ends. Germline-derived CDR1 and CDR2 are SGHRS and YFSETQ. The CDR3 has 15 residues. The CDR3 protein is CASSFLFDSGGAQYF. Written as DNA, the CDR3 is TGCGCCAGCAGCTTCTTGTTCGATAGCGGCGGGGCCCAGTACTTC.

The V call is TRBV7-9, the J call TRBJ2-7, with TRBD2 as a possible D gene (6 bases). From germline, CDR1 is SEHNR and CDR2 FQNEAQ (reference sequence). The CDR3 contains 18 residues. Trimming removed 5 bases at V and 3 bases at J, with 26 bases between. DNA for the CDR3: TGTGCCAGCAGCCTAACTTCCGGGGCGGGACGGACGGGCTACGAGCAGTACTTC. Protein: CASSLTSGAGRTGYEQYF.

This chain uses TRBV6-1 with TRBJ2-4; the D gene is possibly TRBD2 (5 bases). Germline V gene data show CDR1 as MNHNS and CDR2 as SASEGT. V lost 6 bases and J 9 bases, leaving 15 bases between the germline ends. The CDR3 loop spans 13 amino acids. The CDR3 DNA sequence: TGTGCCAGCAGCTCAAATCTAGCAACCATTCAGTACTTC. Protein: CASSSNLATIQYF.

This chain uses TRBV19 with TRBJ1-4; D is possibly TRBD1 (6 bases). This CDR3 is 15 amino acids long. CDR1 is LNHDA, CDR2 SQIVND, per germline (reference sequence). The ends were cut back, 1 base at V and 1 base at J, with 7 bases in the middle. The CDR3 DNA reads as TGTGCCAGTAGTATAGGGACAGTAACTAATGAAAAACTGTTTTTT. Amino acid sequence: CASSIGTVTNEKLFF.

The chain employs TRBV7-2 and TRBJ1-2; 7 bases line up with TRBD1. CDR1 is SGHTA, CDR2 FQGNSA, per germline. The CDR3 totals 15 residues. The V segment lost 5 bases and the J segment 4 bases; nucleotides outside the gene matches: 10. The CDR3 coding sequence is TGTGCCAGCAGCCTCATAGGGGGACAGAGCTATGGCTACACCTTC. Its protein product is CASSLIGGQSYGYTF. Supplemented by reference TRBV7-2 and TRBJ1-2, the full variable domain reads GAGVSQSPSNKVTEKGKDVELRCDPISGHTALYWYRQSLGQGLEFLIYFQGNSAPDKSGLPSDRFSAERTGGSVSTLTIQRTQQEDSAVYLCASSLIGGQSYGYTFGSGTRLTVV.

V and J are TRBV28 and TRBJ1-5, with TRBD1 identical over 12 bases. The CDR3 is 14 residues long. From germline, CDR1 is MDHEN and CDR2 SYDVKM. With V trimmed by 5 bases and J by 10 bases, 6 bases remained unmatched. The CDR3 DNA reads as TGTGCCAGCAGTCAGGGACAGGGGGCTAATCCCCAGCATTTT. Protein product: CASSQGQGANPQHF.

V usage is TRBV7-9 and J usage is TRBJ2-1; 13 bases align to TRBD2. The CDR3 sequence is 15 residues long. CDR1 and CDR2 from the germline V gene are SEHNR and FQNEAQ (reference sequence). J was trimmed by 8 bases and V by 6 bases; bases with no gene match: 7. The CDR3 spells CASSLLAGGFDEQFF. CDR3 sequence (DNA): TGTGCCAGCAGTCTACTAGCGGGAGGGTTCGATGAGCAGTTCTTC. Using reference TRBV7-9 and TRBJ2-1 for the parts outside the CDR3, the full variable domain is DTGVSQNPRHKITKRGQNVTFRCDPISEHNRLYWYRQTLGQGPEFLTYFQNEAQLEKSRLLSDRFSAERPKGSFSTLEIQRTEQGDSAMYLCASSLLAGGFDEQFFGPGTRLTVL.

This clone has a handful of counts. The rearrangement joins TRBV7-3 to TRBJ2-3; D is ambiguous. The V and J ends lost 3 bases and 7 bases respectively, with 14 bases between them. CDR3 length equals 14 residues. Per germline, CDR1 SGHTA and CDR2 FQGTGA. As DNA, the CDR3 is TGTGCCAGCAGCTTCGAGCCCGCATCTAATACGCAGTATTTT. Residues: CASSFEPASNTQYF.

The chain employs TRBV5-4 and TRBJ2-7; D gene ambiguous. Trimming removed 0 bases at V and 6 bases at J, with 10 bases between. The CDR3 loop spans 13 amino acids. The germline CDR1 and CDR2 sequences are SGHNT and YYREEE (reference sequence). Written as DNA, the CDR3 is TGTGCCAGCAGCTTGGTCTCGGGTGGCGAGCAGTACTTC. Residues: CASSLVSGGEQYF.

The rearrangement links TRBV21-1 to TRBJ1-1. TRBV21-1 is given as a pseudogene. The CDR3 covers 10 residues. In DNA form, the CDR3 reads TGTGCCAGTACCACTAATGAAGCTTTCTTT. Translated: CASTTNEAFF.

The gene calls are TRBV6-5 and TRBJ2-1; weak D call: TRBD1 (5 bases). The CDR3 contains 14 residues. V lost 6 bases, J lost 0 bases, and 9 bases lay in between. Germline V gives CDR1 MNHEY, CDR2 SVGAGI. CDR3 DNA: TGTGCCAGCAGGCCTGACAGCTCCTACAATGAGCAGTTCTTC. Protein sequence: CASRPDSSYNEQFF.

The chain couples TRBV7-8 to TRBJ2-3, with a possible D match to TRBD2 (6 bases). The CDR3 totals 15 residues. Trimming left V 1 base short and J 2 bases short, with 10 bases between. Germline values: CDR1 SGHVS, CDR2 FQNEAQ. CDR3 sequence reads: CASSLVAGPTDTQYF. In DNA, the CDR3 is TGTGCCAGCAGCTTAGTGGCGGGGCCCACAGATACGCAGTATTTT.

The chain recombines TRBV7-2 with TRBJ1-1, with 7 bases fitting TRBD1. CDR3 length: 14 amino acids. V gave up 4 bases and J gave up 4 bases; unmatched junction bases: 6. In germline, CDR1 is SGHTA, CDR2 FQGNSA. DNA for the CDR3: TGTGCCAGCAGCTCCCGGGGGACAGCCACTGAAGCTTTCTTT. Its translation is CASSSRGTATEAFF. Full variable domain (remainder filled in from reference TRBV7-2 and TRBJ1-1): GAGVSQSPSNKVTEKGKDVELRCDPISGHTALYWYRQSLGQGLEFLIYFQGNSAPDKSGLPSDRFSAERTGGSVSTLTIQRTQQEDSAVYLCASSSRGTATEAFFGQGTRLTVV.